This T cell receptor (beta chain) was recovered during a study of CD4 T cells in relation to SARS-CoV-2 and coronaviruses. Study-level information: After roughly 9 days of antigen culture, PBMC TCR beta CDR3s were sequenced. Negative control cultures got HIV-1 Nef peptides or no peptide. Crossreactive spike epitopes shared across donors were mapped to their HLA restriction.

CDR1 and CDR2 (germline): MNHEY, SVGAGI. V lost 0 bases and J lost 6, with 12 bases in between. The CDR3 sequence is 14 residues long. Using immunoSEQ multiplex PCR, the repertoire was profiled, and TCRdb retains in-frame clones only, with some absent. The table shows fewer than 20,000 clones, with around 82% occurring only once. The unexposed donors gave CD4+ T cells in about 2011-2018, prior to COVID-19. After roughly 9 days of culture, CD4+ T cells were isolated. Cells permitting, SARS-CoV-2 S/N and four cold-coronavirus spikes were tested on unexposed-donor CD4+ T cells. Details on this clone: No antigen is known for it.

The sequence derives from a human donor in good health. The chain couples TRBV6-5 to TRBJ2-7; D is uncertain. The sample taken for sequencing was CD4+ T cells from PBMCs, cultured in vitro. DNA of the CDR3: TGTGCCAGCAGTTACTCGGTATCCAGCCTCGAGCAGTACTTC. Translation: CASSYSVSSLEQYF.